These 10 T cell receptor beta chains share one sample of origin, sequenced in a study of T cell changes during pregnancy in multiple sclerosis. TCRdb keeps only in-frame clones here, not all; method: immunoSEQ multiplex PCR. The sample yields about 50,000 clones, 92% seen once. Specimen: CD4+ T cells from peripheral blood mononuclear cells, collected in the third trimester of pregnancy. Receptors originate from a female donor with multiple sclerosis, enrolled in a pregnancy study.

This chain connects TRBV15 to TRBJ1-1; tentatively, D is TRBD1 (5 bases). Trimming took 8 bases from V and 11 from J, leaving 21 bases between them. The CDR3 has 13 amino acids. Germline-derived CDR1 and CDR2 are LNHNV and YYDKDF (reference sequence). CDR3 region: CATGSYGGGKAFF. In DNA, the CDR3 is TGTGCCACCGGGTCCTATGGGGGGGGGAAGGCTTTCTTT. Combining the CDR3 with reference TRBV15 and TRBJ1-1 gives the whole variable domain DAMVIQNPRYQVTQFGKPVTLSCSQTLNHNVMYWYQQKSSQAPKLLFHYYDKDFNNEADTPDNFQSRRPNTSFCFLDIRSPGLGDTAMYLCATGSYGGGKAFFGQGTRLTVV.

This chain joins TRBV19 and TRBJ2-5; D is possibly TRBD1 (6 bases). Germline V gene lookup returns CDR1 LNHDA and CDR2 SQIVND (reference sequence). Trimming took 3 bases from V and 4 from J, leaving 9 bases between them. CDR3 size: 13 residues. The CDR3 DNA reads TGTGCCAGTAGTATCCAGGGGACAGAGACCCAGTACTTC. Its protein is CASSIQGTETQYF.

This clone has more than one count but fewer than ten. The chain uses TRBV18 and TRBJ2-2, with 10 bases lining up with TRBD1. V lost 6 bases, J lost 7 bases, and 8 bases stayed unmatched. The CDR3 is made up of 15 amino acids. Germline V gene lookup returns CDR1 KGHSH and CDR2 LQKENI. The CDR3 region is CASSPGTGVFGELFF. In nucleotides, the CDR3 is TGTGCCAGCTCGCCCGGGACAGGGGTCTTCGGGGAGCTGTTTTTT. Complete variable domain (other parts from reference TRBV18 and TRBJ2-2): NAGVMQNPRHLVRRRGQEARLRCSPMKGHSHVYWYRQLPEEGLKFMVYLQKENIIDESGMPKERFSAEFPKEGPSILRIQQVVRGDSAAYFCASSPGTGVFGELFFGEGSRLTVL.

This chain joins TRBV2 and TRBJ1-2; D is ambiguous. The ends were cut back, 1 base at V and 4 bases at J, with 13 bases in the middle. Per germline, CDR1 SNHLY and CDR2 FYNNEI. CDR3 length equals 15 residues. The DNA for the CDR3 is TGTGCCAGCAGTGAAGAAGTGGGGAGACTCTATGGCTACACCTTC. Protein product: CASSEEVGRLYGYTF. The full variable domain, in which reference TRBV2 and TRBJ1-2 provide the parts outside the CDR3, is EPEVTQTPSHQVTQMGQEVILRCVPISNHLYFYWYRQILGQKVEFLVSFYNNEISEKSEIFDDQFSVERPDGSNFTLKIRSTKLEDSAMYFCASSEEVGRLYGYTFGSGTRLTVV.

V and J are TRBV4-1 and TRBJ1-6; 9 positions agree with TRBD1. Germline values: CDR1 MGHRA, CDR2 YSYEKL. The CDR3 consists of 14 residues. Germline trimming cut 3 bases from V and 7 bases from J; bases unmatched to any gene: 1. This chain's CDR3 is CASSHGTGNSPLHF. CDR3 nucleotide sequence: TGCGCCAGCAGCCACGGGACAGGGAATTCACCCCTCCACTTT.

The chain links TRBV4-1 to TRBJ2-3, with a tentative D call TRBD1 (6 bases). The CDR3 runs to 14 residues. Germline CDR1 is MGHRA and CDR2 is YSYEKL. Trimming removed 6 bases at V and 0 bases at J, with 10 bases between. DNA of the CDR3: TGCGCCAGCAGACCGACAGGTAGCACAGATACGCAGTATTTT. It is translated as CASRPTGSTDTQYF.

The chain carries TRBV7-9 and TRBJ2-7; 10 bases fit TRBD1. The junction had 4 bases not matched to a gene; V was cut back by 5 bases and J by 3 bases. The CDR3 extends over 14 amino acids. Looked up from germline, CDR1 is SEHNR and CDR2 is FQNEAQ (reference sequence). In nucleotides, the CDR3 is TGTGCCAGCAGCCAGGGACAGGGGTACTACGAGCAGTACTTC. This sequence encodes CASSQGQGYYEQYF.

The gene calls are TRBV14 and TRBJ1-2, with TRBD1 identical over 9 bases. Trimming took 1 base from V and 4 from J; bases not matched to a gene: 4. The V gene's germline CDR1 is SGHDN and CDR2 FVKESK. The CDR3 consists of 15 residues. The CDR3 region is CASSQAGTGSYGYTF. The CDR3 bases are TGTGCCAGCAGCCAAGCCGGGACAGGGAGCTATGGCTACACCTTC.

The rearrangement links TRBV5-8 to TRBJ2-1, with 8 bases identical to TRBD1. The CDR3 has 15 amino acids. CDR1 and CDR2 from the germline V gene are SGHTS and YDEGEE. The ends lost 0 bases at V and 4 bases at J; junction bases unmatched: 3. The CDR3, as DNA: TGTGCCAGCAGCTTGGGGCAGGGGGCGTACAATGAGCAGTTCTTC. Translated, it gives CASSLGQGAYNEQFF.

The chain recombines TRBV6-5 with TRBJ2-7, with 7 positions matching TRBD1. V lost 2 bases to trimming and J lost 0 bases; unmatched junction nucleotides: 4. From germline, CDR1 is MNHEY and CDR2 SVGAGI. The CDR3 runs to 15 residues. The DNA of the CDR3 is TGTGCCAGCAGTTACCCGGCAGGGGGCTCCTACGAGCAGTACTTC. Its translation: CASSYPAGGSYEQYF.